Each of the 6 T cell receptor beta chains below was sequenced from the same sample in a study of CD8 T cells in ankylosing spondylitis. TCRdb fed the 5' RACE reads into MiXCR, producing one record per CDR3 protein. The sample includes a few hundred thousand distinct CDR3 sequences, 18% of them seen just once. Source material: blood, either unsorted or a sorted T cell fraction (not recorded which). The receptors originated from a male donor with ankylosing spondylitis or in good health (not recorded which).

This chain connects TRBV20-1 to TRBJ2-7; 10 bases agree with TRBD1. V dropped 5 bases and J dropped 4; count of bases not matched to a gene: 20. The CDR3 length is 18 residues. Germline loops: CDR1 DFQATT, CDR2 SNEGSKA (reference sequence). CDR3 nucleotides: TGCAGTGCTGGACTCCGGGACAGGGGATTATTCCCTACTTACGAGCAGTACTTC. Protein sequence: CSAGLRDRGLFPTYEQYF.

There are a few counts of this clonotype. In DNA, the CDR3 is TGTGCCAGCACGGGGGAGAGCTCCTACAATGAGCAGTTCTTC. Translating it yields CASTGESSYNEQFF. The chain has TRBV6-2 or TRBV6-3 and TRBJ2-1; TRBD2 is a possible D gene (6 bases). Germline assignment: CDR1 MNHEY and CDR2 SVGEGT. The CDR3 extends over 14 amino acids. The germline V and J ends were trimmed by 7 bases and 0 bases, with 10 bases remaining between them.

The rearrangement uses TRBV7-9 and TRBJ2-7, with 8 bases matching TRBD2. This CDR3 is built from 13 residues. J lost 5 bases, V lost 5 bases, and 5 bases had no gene match. Germline lookup yields CDR1 SEHNR and CDR2 FQNEAQ (reference sequence). The chain's CDR3 is CASSPGGPDEQYF. The CDR3 DNA reads TGTGCCAGCAGCCCGGGGGGGCCGGACGAGCAGTACTTC.

This clonotype occurred a few times. This chain links TRBV27 with TRBJ2-7, with 9 bases that match TRBD2. J gave up 7 bases and V 3 bases, and 7 bases lay outside the gene matches. Germline lookup yields CDR1 MNHEY and CDR2 SMNVEV (reference sequence). This CDR3 has 14 residues. The CDR3: CASSFGSSGAEQYF. DNA for the CDR3: TGTGCCAGCAGTTTCGGGTCTAGCGGGGCGGAGCAGTACTTC.

In its sample, this clonotype was seen a few times. The chain combines TRBV4-1 with TRBJ2-1, with 10 bases matching TRBD2. V shed 0 bases, J shed 8 bases, and the junction held 13 bases outside the gene matches. The CDR3 sequence is 18 residues long. CDR1 is MGHRA, CDR2 YSYEKL, per germline. CDR3 in amino acids: CASSQESSTSGVLDEQFF. The CDR3 region has the DNA TGCGCCAGCAGCCAAGAATCGAGTACTAGCGGGGTGTTGGATGAGCAGTTCTTC.

In its sample, this clonotype was seen a few times. The V call is TRBV4-3, the J call TRBJ2-3; the D gene is possibly TRBD1 (7 bases). V was cut by 0 bases and J by 4 bases, with 17 bases left in between. This CDR3 is 17 amino acids long. The V gene's germline CDR1 is LGHNA and CDR2 YSLEER. CDR3 amino acids: CASSQDGAGGTPDTQYF. The CDR3 DNA follows: TGCGCCAGCAGCCAAGATGGAGCAGGGGGGACCCCAGATACGCAGTATTTT.